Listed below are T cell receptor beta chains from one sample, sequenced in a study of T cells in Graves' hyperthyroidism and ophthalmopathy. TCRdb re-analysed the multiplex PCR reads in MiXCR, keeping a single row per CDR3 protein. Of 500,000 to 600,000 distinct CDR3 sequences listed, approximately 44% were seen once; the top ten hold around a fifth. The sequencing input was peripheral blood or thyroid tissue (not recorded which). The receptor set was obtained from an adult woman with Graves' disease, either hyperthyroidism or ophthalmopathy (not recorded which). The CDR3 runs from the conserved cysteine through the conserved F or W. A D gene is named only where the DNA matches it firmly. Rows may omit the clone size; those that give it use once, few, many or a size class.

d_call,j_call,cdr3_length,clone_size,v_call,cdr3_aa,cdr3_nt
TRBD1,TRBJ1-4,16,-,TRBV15,CATSSQATGVDEKLFF,TGTGCCACCAGCAGCCAAGCGACAGGGGTTGATGAAAAACTGTTTTTT
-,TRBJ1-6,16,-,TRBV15,CATSRDSARSSSPLHF,TGTGCCACCAGCAGAGATTCAGCGAGAAGTAGTTCACCCCTCCACTTT
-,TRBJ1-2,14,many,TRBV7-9,CASSTRDAGYGYTF,TGTGCCAGCAGCACCAGGGATGCTGGCTATGGCTACACCTTC
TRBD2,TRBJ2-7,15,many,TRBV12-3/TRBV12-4,CASSPPASGVPVQYF,TGTGCCAGCAGCCCACCGGCTAGCGGGGTCCCCGTGCAGTACTTC
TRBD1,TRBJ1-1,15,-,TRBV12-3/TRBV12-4,CASSPTGGYDTEAFF,TGTGCCAGCAGCCCGACAGGGGGCTACGACACTGAAGCTTTCTTT
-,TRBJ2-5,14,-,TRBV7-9,CASSSTGRGETQYF,TGTGCCAGCAGCTCGACGGGAAGAGGAGAGACCCAGTACTTC
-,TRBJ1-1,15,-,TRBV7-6,CASSSDPSWVTEAFF,TGCGCCAGCAGCTCAGACCCCTCGTGGGTCACTGAAGCTTTCTTT
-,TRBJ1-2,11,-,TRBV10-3,CAITAGDGYTF,TGTGCCATCACTGCTGGGGACGGCTACACCTTC
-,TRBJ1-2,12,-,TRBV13,CALADEGLGYTF,TGTGCCTTGGCCGACGAGGGGCTTGGCTACACCTTC
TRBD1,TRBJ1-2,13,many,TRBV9,CASSTTGVGGYTF,TGTGCCAGCAGCACTACAGGGGTTGGTGGCTACACCTTC
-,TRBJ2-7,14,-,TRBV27,CASSLGGAPHEQYF,TGTGCCAGCAGTTTAGGGGGGGCGCCCCACGAGCAGTACTTC
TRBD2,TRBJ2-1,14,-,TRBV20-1,CSGRFSGRINEQFF,TGCAGTGGGAGATTTAGCGGGAGGATCAATGAGCAGTTCTTC
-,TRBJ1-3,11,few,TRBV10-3,CAISGRDTIYF,TGTGCCATTAGCGGCCGGGACACCATATATTTT
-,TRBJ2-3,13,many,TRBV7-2,CASSLVGWHTQYF,TGTGCCAGCAGCTTGGTAGGGTGGCATACGCAGTATTTT
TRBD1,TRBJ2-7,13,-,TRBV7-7,CASSQDRVGEQYF,TGTGCTAGCAGTCAGGACAGGGTGGGGGAGCAGTACTTC
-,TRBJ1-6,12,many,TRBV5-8,CASSLAESPLHF,TGTGCCAGCAGCTTGGCAGAATCACCCCTCCACTTT
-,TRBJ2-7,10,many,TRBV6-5,CASGSNEQYF,TGTGCCTCAGGTAGTAACGAGCAGTACTTC
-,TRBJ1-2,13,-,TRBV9,CASSVTGVYGYTF,TGTGCCAGCAGCGTAACAGGCGTCTATGGCTACACCTTC
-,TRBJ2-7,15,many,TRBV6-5,CASSYSVSGNYEQYF,TGTGCCAGCAGTTACTCGGTTAGCGGAAACTACGAGCAGTACTTC
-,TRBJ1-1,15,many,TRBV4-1,CASSQVGGANTEAFF,TGCGCCAGCAGCCAAGTCGGAGGGGCCAACACTGAAGCTTTCTTT
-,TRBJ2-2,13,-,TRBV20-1,CSASGQITGELFF,TGCAGTGCTAGCGGACAGATTACCGGGGAGCTGTTTTTT
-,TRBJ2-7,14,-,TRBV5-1,CASSTGPLRDEQYF,TGCGCCAGCAGCACCGGGCCACTAAGGGACGAGCAGTACTTC
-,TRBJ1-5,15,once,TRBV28,CASSFRPQGNQPQHF,TGTGCCAGCAGTTTTCGACCCCAGGGTAATCAGCCCCAGCATTTT
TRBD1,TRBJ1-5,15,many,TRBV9,CASSVEGARDQPQHF,TGTGCCAGCAGCGTAGAGGGGGCGCGAGATCAGCCCCAGCATTTT
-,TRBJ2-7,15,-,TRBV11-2,CASSGWGHHSYEQYF,TGTGCCAGCAGCGGGTGGGGACACCACTCCTACGAGCAGTACTTC
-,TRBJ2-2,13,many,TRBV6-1,CASRNSRTGELFF,TGTGCCAGCCGGAATAGCCGCACCGGGGAGCTGTTTTTT
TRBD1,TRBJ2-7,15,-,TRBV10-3,CAIRPPSGTGNEQYF,TGTGCCATCAGACCCCCAAGTGGGACAGGGAACGAGCAGTACTTC
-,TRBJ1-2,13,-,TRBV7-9,CASSPRQAGSYTF,TGTGCCAGCAGCCCGAGACAGGCTGGTTCCTACACCTTC
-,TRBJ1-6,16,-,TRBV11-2,CASSAPQDSYNSPLHF,TGTGCCAGCAGCGCGCCTCAGGACTCCTATAATTCACCCCTCCACTTT
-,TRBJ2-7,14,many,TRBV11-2,CASSLWQDSYEQYF,TGTGCCAGCAGCTTATGGCAGGACTCCTACGAGCAGTACTTC
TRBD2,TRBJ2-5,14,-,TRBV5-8,CASLAAGVLETQYF,TGTGCCAGCTTGGCTGCGGGAGTCCTAGAGACCCAGTACTTC
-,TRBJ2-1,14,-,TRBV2,CATSGGTAYNEQFF,TGTGCCACCTCTGGGGGGACGGCCTACAATGAGCAGTTCTTC
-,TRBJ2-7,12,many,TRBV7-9,CASSLSLGEQYF,TGTGCCAGCAGCCTATCTCTGGGCGAGCAGTACTTC
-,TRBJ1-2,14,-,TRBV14,CASSQGRWPLGYTF,TGTGCCAGCAGCCAAGGCAGGTGGCCGCTTGGCTACACCTTC
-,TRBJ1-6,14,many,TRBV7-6,CASSLGGWNSPLHF,TGTGCCAGCAGCTTAGGAGGGTGGAATTCACCCCTCCACTTT
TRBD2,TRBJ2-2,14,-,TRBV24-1,CARGSGTNTGELFF,TGTGCTAGAGGGAGCGGGACGAACACCGGGGAGCTGTTTTTT
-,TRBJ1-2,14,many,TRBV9,CASSPSADNYGYTF,TGTGCCAGCAGCCCTTCGGCAGACAACTATGGCTACACCTTC
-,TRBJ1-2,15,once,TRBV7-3,CASSERGAGEYGYTF,TGTGCCAGCAGCGAACGGGGGGCAGGGGAATATGGCTACACCTTC
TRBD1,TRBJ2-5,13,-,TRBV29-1,CSAVGGAWETQYF,TGCAGCGCTGTAGGGGGCGCGTGGGAGACCCAGTACTTC
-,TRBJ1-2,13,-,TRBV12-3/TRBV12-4,CASSDPRDYGYTF,TGTGCCAGCAGTGACCCCCGCGACTATGGCTACACCTTC
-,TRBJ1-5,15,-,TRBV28,CASTLLWESNQPQHF,TGTGCCAGCACCTTGCTATGGGAGAGCAATCAGCCCCAGCATTTT
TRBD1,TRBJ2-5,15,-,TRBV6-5,CASSSGQALQETQYF,TGTGCCAGCAGTTCGGGACAGGCGCTCCAAGAGACCCAGTACTTC
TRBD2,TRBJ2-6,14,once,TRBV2,CASSELAGRAVLTF,TGTGCCAGCAGTGAACTAGCGGGGCGGGCCGTCCTGACTTTC
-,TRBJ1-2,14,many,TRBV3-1,CASSQPQGSYGYTF,TGTGCCAGCAGCCAACCACAGGGTTCCTATGGCTACACCTTC
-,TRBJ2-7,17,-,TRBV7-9,CASSPQGGTSRSYEQYF,TGTGCCAGCAGCCCCCAAGGAGGGACGTCGAGATCCTACGAGCAGTACTTC
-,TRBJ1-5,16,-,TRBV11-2,CASSVGVSASNQPQHF,TGTGCCAGCAGCGTAGGGGTTTCTGCGAGCAATCAGCCCCAGCATTTT
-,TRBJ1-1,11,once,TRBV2,CASGGDTEAFF,TGTGCCAGCGGGGGGGATACTGAAGCTTTCTTT
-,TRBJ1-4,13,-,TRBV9,CASTEITNEKLFF,TGTGCCAGCACCGAGATCACTAATGAAAAACTGTTTTTT
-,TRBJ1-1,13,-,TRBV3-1,CASSKTRDTEAFF,TGTGCCAGCAGCAAGACGAGGGACACTGAAGCTTTCTTT
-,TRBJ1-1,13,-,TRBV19,CASAGRGYTEAFF,TGTGCCAGTGCGGGCAGGGGTTACACTGAAGCTTTCTTT
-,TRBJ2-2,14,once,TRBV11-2,CASSLVVATGELFF,TGTGCCAGCAGCTTAGTAGTTGCCACCGGGGAGCTGTTTTTT
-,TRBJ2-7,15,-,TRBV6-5,CASSYSRGEVYEQYF,TGTGCCAGCAGTTACAGTCGGGGAGAGGTATACGAGCAGTACTTC
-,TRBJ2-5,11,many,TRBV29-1,CSVSNQETQYF,TGCAGCGTTTCCAACCAAGAGACCCAGTACTTC